The 15 T cell receptor beta chains below come from one sample, sequenced in a study of OX40 agonist ivuxolimab in advanced cancers. Profiling relied on immunoSEQ multiplex PCR, and the TCRdb table lists in-frame clones only, not all of them. The table has tens of thousands of clones, about 90% seen once; the top ten hold about 8.6%. Material: CD4+ or CD8+ T cells sorted from blood, obtained in a trial of the OX40 agonist ivuxolimab. These receptors all stem from an adult with an advanced solid tumor such as melanoma, head and neck, liver or kidney cancer.

The chain joins TRBV13 to TRBJ1-2; TRBD1 is a possible D gene (5 bases). CDR1 and CDR2 (germline): PRHDT, FYEKMQ (reference sequence). Trimming shortened V by 2 bases and J by 3 bases, and 13 bases separated the two germline ends. The CDR3 consists of 15 residues. DNA for the CDR3: TGTGCCAGCAGCTTACGTGGCAGGGCCCACTATGGCTACACCTTC. Translated: CASSLRGRAHYGYTF.

This rearrangement joins TRBV27 to TRBJ2-7; D is undetermined. Looked up from germline, CDR1 is MNHEY and CDR2 is SMNVEV (reference sequence). CDR3 length: 13 amino acids. Trimming stripped 5 bases from V and 2 bases from J, with 10 bases between. This chain's CDR3 is CASSHRSPYEQYF. The CDR3 DNA follows: TGTGCCAGCAGTCACCGGAGCCCCTACGAGCAGTACTTC.

V and J are TRBV7-3 and TRBJ2-1; D perhaps matches TRBD1 (6 bases). Between the trimmed V and J ends, which lost 6 bases and 10 bases, there was a span of 10 bases. Germline V gives CDR1 SGHTA, CDR2 FQGTGA. This CDR3 comprises 11 residues. CDR3: CASRGTGEQFF. CDR3 sequence (DNA): TGTGCCAGCAGGGGTACAGGGGAGCAGTTCTTC.

Concerning this clone itself: The CDR3 ends on some other residue instead of the conserved phenylalanine or tryptophan, so this is likely a read error. It is unclear where the CDR3 begins or ends on the DNA, so no DNA is shown, and the CDR3 is as TCRdb lists it. The chain recombines TRBV5-6 with TRBJ1-2; the D call TRBD1 from the table was never checked on the DNA. The CDR3 is 12 residues long, counting both termini. Germline V CDR1 and CDR2: SGHDT, YYEEEE. Here the CDR3 reads CASSLDREERVI.

This clone was detected once. The rearrangement joins TRBV7-8 to TRBJ2-7; D not certain. This CDR3 contains 13 residues. V was shortened by 0 bases and J by 2 bases, with 5 bases between the two germline ends. From germline, CDR1 is SGHVS and CDR2 FQNEAQ. The CDR3 DNA follows: TGTGCCAGCAGCTTAGCCTCTACCTACGAGCAGTACTTC. Translating it yields CASSLASTYEQYF.

This sequence joins TRBV5-5 and TRBJ1-1; the D gene is possibly TRBD1 (5 bases). The CDR3 has 16 amino acids. The germline CDR1 and CDR2 sequences are SGHKS and YYEKEE (reference sequence). Between the trimmed V and J ends, which lost 0 bases and 1 base, there was a span of 13 bases. Written as DNA, the CDR3 is TGTGCCAGCAGCTTGGGGCAGGGTGGAGCGAACACTGAAGCTTTCTTT. Amino acid sequence: CASSLGQGGANTEAFF.

As for this clone: The junction shows a germline mismatch at one end, possibly a read error. The genes are TRBV11-2 and TRBJ2-7; D gene uncertain. Germline CDR1 is SGHAT and CDR2 is FQNNGV. The CDR3 contains 12 residues. CDR3 coding DNA: TGTGCCAGCAGCTTAGCAGGCCGAACCCCAAACTTC. This gives the protein CASSLAGRTPNF. Drawing the rest from reference TRBV11-2 and TRBJ2-7, the complete variable domain is EAGVAQSPRYKIIEKRQSVAFWCNPISGHATLYWYQQILGQGPKLLIQFQNNGVVDDSQLPKDRFSAERLKGVDSTLKIQPAKLEDSAVYLCASSLAGRTPNFGPGTRLTVT.

V and J are TRBV18 and TRBJ2-5; D gene unclear. Germline CDR1 reads KGHSH; CDR2 reads LQKENI. This CDR3 is 15 amino acids long. Between the trimmed V and J ends, which lost 3 bases and 1 base, there was a span of 12 bases. The CDR3 sequence: CASSPLDQTQETQYF. CDR3 nucleotide sequence: TGTGCCAGCTCACCGTTGGACCAGACCCAAGAGACCCAGTACTTC.

The CDR3 DNA follows: TGCGCCAGCAGTGAGAAACGCGCTATAGCGGGGGGGCAGGGCAATGAGCAGTTCTTC. Amino acid sequence: CASSEKRAIAGGQGNEQFF. This sequence joins TRBV10-1 and TRBJ2-1, with 11 bases aligning to TRBD2. V was pared by 2 bases and J by 6 bases, with 15 bases of the junction left unmatched. The CDR3 has 19 residues. The V gene's germline CDR1 is WNHNN and CDR2 SYGVQD (reference sequence).

In this sample, this clone turned up a few times. This rearrangement joins TRBV6-4 to TRBJ2-3; TRBD1 matches 7 bases. This CDR3 is built from 16 residues. V lost 0 bases and J lost 5; bases outside the gene matches: 8. Germline V lookup: CDR1 MRHNA, CDR2 SNTAGT. DNA of the CDR3: TGTGCCAGCAGTGACTCAGGGGGCTCCTCGATAGATACGCAGTATTTT. Its protein product is CASSDSGGSSIDTQYF.

The rearrangement uses TRBV15 and TRBJ1-2; tentative D call: TRBD1 (5 bases). V was clipped by 3 bases and J by 4 bases, with 15 bases between them. The CDR3 length is 15 residues. In germline, CDR1 is LNHNV, CDR2 YYDKDF (reference sequence). The chain's CDR3 is CATSRGVEASYGYTF. Here the CDR3 DNA reads TGTGCCACCAGCAGGGGGGTCGAGGCGTCCTATGGCTACACCTTC.

The chain employs TRBV30 and TRBJ2-7; D remains ambiguous. The CDR3 contains 14 residues. V lost 1 base and J lost 2, with 12 bases in between. CDR1 and CDR2 (germline): GTSNPN, SVGIG (reference sequence). This CDR3 reads CAWSAGSGAYEQYF. CDR3 coding DNA: TGTGCCTGGAGTGCAGGTTCGGGCGCCTACGAGCAGTACTTC.

V usage is TRBV19 and J usage is TRBJ1-4; no clear D gene. Germline CDR1 and CDR2: LNHDA and SQIVND (reference sequence). The CDR3 totals 13 residues. Trimming left V 4 bases short and J 0 bases short, with 3 bases between. CDR3 residues: CASSRATNEKLFF. In DNA form, the CDR3 reads TGTGCCAGTAGTAGGGCAACTAATGAAAAACTGTTTTTT.

In DNA form, the CDR3 reads TGTGCCAGCTCACCATTAGGACGACAGGGGACCGGAAACACCATATATTTT. It specifies CASSPLGRQGTGNTIYF. The chain carries TRBV18 and TRBJ1-3, with 8 bases fitting TRBD1. The junction had 10 bases not matched to a gene; V was cut back by 2 bases and J by 4 bases. The CDR3 spans 17 residues. CDR1 and CDR2 (germline): KGHSH, LQKENI.

The gene calls are TRBV27 and TRBJ2-4; D is unresolved. Trimming took 6 bases from V and 6 from J, leaving 12 bases between them. Looked up from germline, CDR1 is MNHEY and CDR2 is SMNVEV (reference sequence). CDR3 length equals 13 residues. The CDR3 nucleotides read TGTGCCAGCAGGAGAGAGTTTGGAAACATTCAGTACTTC. Its protein product is CASRREFGNIQYF.